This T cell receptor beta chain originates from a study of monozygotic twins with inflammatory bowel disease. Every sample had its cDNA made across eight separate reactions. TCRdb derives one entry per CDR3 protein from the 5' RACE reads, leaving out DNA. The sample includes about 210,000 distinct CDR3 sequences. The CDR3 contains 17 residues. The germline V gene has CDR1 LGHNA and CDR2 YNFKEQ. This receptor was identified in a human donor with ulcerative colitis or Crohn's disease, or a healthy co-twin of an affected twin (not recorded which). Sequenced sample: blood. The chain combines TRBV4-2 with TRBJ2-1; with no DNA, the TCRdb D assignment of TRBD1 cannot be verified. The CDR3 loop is CASSQGRASGVWNEQFF.